This T cell receptor beta chain was sequenced in a study of OX40 agonist ivuxolimab in advanced cancers. Overall study: The mean age was roughly 60 years, ranging from about 20 to 90, with under 90% of participants male. Study-wide results and limits: Partial responders at 0.1-3.0 mg/kg showed near-lowest clonal expansion.

CDR1 and CDR2 (germline): SGHRS, YFSETQ. The CDR3 contains 16 residues. With 3 bases removed from V and 0 bases from J, the gap between germline ends came to 13 bases. The table lists this clone with a few counts. Antigen unknown. The data were produced by immunoSEQ multiplex PCR, yet TCRdb's version contains in-frame clones alone and is incomplete. The data show 90,000 to 100,000 clones, about four fifths seen once. V usage is TRBV5-1 and J usage is TRBJ1-3, with D perhaps TRBD1 (6 bases). This receptor was identified in an adult with an advanced solid tumor such as melanoma, head and neck, liver or kidney cancer. The sequenced sample was CD4+ or CD8+ T cells sorted from blood, obtained in a trial of the OX40 agonist ivuxolimab. This CDR3 reads CASSYWGPNSGNTIYF. CDR3 nucleotide sequence: TGCGCCAGCAGCTACTGGGGGCCGAACTCTGGAAACACCATATATTTT. Filled out from reference TRBV5-1 and TRBJ1-3, the complete variable domain reads KAGVTQTPRYLIKTRGQQVTLSCSPISGHRSVSWYQQTPGQGLQFLFEYFSETQRNKGNFPGRFSGRQFSNSRSEMNVSTLELGDSALYLCASSYWGPNSGNTIYFGEGSWLTVV.